This passage covers 2 T cell receptor beta chains from one sample sequenced in a study of T cell repertoires and Cas9 in healthy adults. Data came from immunoSEQ multiplex PCR; TCRdb stores just in-frame clones and leaves some out. There are 1,500 or so clones in the sample; just over 75% occur only once, and 7.5% to 9.5% lies in the top ten. The sample taken for sequencing was SpCas9-reactive Tregs (CD4+, CD25+, CD127-, CD137+, CD154-) from PBMCs; culture status not recorded. The source is a human donor in good health.

V is TRBV2 and J is TRBJ1-3, with D unclear. V lost 6 bases, J lost 3 bases, and 18 bases lay in between. This CDR3 region has 16 residues. Germline CDR1 SNHLY, CDR2 FYNNEI. The DNA for the CDR3 is TGTGCCAGCAGCCGTGACGACAATCGCTTTGGAAACACCATATATTTT. It encodes CASSRDDNRFGNTIYF.

V usage is TRBV10-2 and J usage is TRBJ2-7; 12 nucleotides agree with TRBD2. Germline trimming cut 8 bases from V and 4 bases from J; bases unmatched to any gene: 9. The CDR3 length is 15 residues. Germline values: CDR1 WSHSY, CDR2 SAAADI. In nucleotides, the CDR3 is TGCGCCAGCGCCCAATCTAGCGGGGGGGCATACGAGCAGTACTTC. This translates into CASAQSSGGAYEQYF.